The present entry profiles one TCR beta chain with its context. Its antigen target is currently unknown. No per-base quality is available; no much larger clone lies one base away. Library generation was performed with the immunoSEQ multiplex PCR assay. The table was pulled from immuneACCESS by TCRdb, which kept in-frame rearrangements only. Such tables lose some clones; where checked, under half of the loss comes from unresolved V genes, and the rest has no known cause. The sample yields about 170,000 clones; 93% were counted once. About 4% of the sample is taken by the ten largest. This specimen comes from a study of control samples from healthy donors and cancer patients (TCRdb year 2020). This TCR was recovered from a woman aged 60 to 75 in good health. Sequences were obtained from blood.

Here is the DNA: TGTGCCAGCAGCCCGCGGGGGGGCAGGCCAGATACGCAGTATTTT. This is translated as CASSPRGGRPDTQYF. The receptor chain draws on TRBV7-2 and TRBJ2-3, and 9 junctional nucleotides match TRBD2. The CDR3 numbers 15 residues from cysteine through phenylalanine. The sequence is cut down to CDR3 DNA, 45 bases in frame from base 1. Sequences SGHTA (CDR1) and FQGNSA (CDR2) are obtained from the germline V gene. At the junction V is shortened by 5 bases and J by 4 bases; bases outside the gene matches: 7.